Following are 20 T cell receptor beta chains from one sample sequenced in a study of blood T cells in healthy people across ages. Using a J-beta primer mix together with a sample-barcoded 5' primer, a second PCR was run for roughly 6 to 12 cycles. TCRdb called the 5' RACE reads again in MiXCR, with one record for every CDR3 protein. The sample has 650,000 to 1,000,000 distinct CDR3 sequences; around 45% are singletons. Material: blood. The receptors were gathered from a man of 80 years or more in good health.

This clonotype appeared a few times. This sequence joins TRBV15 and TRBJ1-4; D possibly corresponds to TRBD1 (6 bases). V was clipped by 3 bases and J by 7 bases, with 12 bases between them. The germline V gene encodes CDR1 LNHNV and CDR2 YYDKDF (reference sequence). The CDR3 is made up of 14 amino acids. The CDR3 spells CATSRNLQGEKLFF. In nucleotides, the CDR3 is TGTGCCACCAGCAGGAACCTACAGGGTGAAAAACTGTTTTTT. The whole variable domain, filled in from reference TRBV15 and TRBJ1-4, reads DAMVIQNPRYQVTQFGKPVTLSCSQTLNHNVMYWYQQKSSQAPKLLFHYYDKDFNNEADTPDNFQSRRPNTSFCFLDIRSPGLGDTAMYLCATSRNLQGEKLFFGSGTQLSVL.

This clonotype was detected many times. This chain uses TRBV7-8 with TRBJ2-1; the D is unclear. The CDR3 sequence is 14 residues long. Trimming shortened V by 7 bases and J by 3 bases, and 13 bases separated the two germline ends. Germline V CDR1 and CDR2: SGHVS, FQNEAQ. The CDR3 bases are TGTGCCAGCACCCAAGAGCCAGACTACAATGAGCAGTTCTTC. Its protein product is CASTQEPDYNEQFF. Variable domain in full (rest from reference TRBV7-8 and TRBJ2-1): GAGVSQSPRYKVAKRGQDVALRCDPISGHVSLFWYQQALGQGPEFLTYFQNEAQLDKSGLPSDRFFAERPEGSVSTLKIQRTQQEDSAVYLCASTQEPDYNEQFFGPGTRLTVL.

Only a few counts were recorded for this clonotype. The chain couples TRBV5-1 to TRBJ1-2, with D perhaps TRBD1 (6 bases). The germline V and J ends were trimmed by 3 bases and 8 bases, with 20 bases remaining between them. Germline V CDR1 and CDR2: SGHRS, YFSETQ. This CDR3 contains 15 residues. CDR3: CASSYVDRRRPGYTF. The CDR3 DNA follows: TGCGCCAGCAGCTATGTTGACAGGAGGAGGCCAGGCTACACCTTC.

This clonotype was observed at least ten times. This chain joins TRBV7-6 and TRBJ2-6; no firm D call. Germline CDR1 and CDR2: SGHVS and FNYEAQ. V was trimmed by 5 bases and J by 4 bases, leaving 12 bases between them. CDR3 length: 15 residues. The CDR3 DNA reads TGTGCCAGCAGCCCCGCCCGGTCAGGGGCCAACGTCCTGACTTTC. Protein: CASSPARSGANVLTF.

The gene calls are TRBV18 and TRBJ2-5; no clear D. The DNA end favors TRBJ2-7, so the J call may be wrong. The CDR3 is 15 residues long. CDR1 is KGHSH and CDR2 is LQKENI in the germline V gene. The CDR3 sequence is CASSPSVGVAHEQYF. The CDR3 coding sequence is TGTGCCAGCTCACCTTCCGTCGGAGTGGCCCACGAGCAGTACTTC.

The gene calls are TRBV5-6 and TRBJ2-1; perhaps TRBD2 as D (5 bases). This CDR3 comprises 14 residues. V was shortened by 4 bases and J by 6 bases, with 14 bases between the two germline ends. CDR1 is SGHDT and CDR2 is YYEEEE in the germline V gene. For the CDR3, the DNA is TGTGCCAGCAGCGGGCTACCGGGAACCAATGAGCAGTTCTTC. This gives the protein CASSGLPGTNEQFF.

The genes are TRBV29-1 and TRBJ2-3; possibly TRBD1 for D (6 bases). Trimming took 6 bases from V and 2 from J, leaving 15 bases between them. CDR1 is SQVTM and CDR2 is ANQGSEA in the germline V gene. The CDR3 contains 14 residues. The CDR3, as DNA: TGCAGCGTCCAGGGGACACTAATCACAGATACGCAGTATTTT. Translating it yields CSVQGTLITDTQYF.

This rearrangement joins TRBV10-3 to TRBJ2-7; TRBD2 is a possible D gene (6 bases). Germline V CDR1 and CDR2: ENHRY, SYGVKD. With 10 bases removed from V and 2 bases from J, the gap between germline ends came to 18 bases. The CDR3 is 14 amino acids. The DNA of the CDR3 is TGTGCCAACCACGGGGGAGAGGGAACCTACGAGCAGTACTTC. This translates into CANHGGEGTYEQYF.

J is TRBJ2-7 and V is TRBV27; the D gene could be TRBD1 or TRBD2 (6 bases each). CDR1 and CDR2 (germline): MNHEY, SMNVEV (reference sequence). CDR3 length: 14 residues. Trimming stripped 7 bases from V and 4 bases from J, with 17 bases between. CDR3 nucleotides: TGTGCCAGCAAGACCGGGACGGGGGCATACGAGCAGTACTTC. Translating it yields CASKTGTGAYEQYF.

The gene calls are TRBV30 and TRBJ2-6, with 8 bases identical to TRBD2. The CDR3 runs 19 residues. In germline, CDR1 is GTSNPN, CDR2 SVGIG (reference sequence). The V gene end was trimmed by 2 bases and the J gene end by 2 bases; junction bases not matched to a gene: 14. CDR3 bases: TGTGCCTGGAGTCCCAAGTGGGCGGGAGGTAGCCCTGGGGCCAACGTCCTGACTTTC. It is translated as CAWSPKWAGGSPGANVLTF.

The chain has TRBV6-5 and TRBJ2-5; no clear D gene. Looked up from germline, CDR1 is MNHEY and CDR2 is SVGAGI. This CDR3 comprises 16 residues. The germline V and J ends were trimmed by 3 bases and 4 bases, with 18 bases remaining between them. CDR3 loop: CASSYVEPLLGETQYF. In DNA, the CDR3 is TGTGCCAGCAGTTATGTGGAACCGTTGTTGGGAGAGACCCAGTACTTC.

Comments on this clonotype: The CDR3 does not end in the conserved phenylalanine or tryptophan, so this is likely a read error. The CDR3 is CASIQAGPSSYNEQFI. The CDR3, as DNA: TGTGCCAGCATCCAAGCGGGCCCCAGCTCCTACAATGAGCAGTTCATC. The chain combines TRBV28 with TRBJ2-1; TRBD2 is a possible D gene (6 bases). V dropped 7 bases and J dropped 0 bases, with 16 bases sitting between them. Germline-derived CDR1 and CDR2 are MDHEN and SYDVKM. The CDR3 runs to 16 residues.

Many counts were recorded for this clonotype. CDR3: CASSWDRGPYEQYF. The CDR3 DNA reads TGTGCCAGCAGCTGGGACAGGGGCCCCTACGAGCAGTACTTC. V is TRBV7-2 and J is TRBJ2-7, with 10 bases that match TRBD1. Germline V lookup: CDR1 SGHTA, CDR2 FQGNSA. The V segment lost 4 bases and the J segment 2 bases; nucleotides outside the gene matches: 2. This CDR3 contains 14 residues.

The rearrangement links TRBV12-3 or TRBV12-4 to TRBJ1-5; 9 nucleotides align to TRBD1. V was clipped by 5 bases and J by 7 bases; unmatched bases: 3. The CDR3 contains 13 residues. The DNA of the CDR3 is TGTGCCAGCAGTCGGACAGGGGCGCAGCCCCAGCATTTT. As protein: CASSRTGAQPQHF.

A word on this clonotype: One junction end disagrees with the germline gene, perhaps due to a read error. Written as DNA, the CDR3 is TGCGCCAGCAGCCAGACCGGGACTAGCGCAGATATGCAGTATTTT. Residues: CASSQTGTSADMQYF. The chain carries TRBV4-3 and TRBJ2-3; 10 positions agree with TRBD2. The CDR3 length is 15 residues. Germline CDR1 and CDR2: LGHNA and YSLEER.

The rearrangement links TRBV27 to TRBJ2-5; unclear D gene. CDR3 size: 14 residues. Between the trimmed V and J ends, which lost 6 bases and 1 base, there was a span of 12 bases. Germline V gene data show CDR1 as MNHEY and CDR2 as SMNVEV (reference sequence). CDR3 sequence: CASRPVASQETQYF. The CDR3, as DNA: TGTGCCAGCAGACCGGTGGCCTCCCAAGAGACCCAGTACTTC.

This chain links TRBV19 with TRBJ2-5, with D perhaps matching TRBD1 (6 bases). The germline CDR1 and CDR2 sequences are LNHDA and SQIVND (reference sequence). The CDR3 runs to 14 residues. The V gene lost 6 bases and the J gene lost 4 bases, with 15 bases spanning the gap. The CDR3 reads CASSLVGAGETQYF. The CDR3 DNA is TGTGCCAGTAGCCTCGTGGGGGCTGGAGAGACCCAGTACTTC.

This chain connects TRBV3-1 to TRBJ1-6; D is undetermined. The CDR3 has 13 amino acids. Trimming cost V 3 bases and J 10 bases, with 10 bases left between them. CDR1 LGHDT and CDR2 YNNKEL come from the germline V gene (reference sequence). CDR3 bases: TGTGCCAGCAGCCATGATGACAACTCACCCCTCCACTTT. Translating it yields CASSHDDNSPLHF.

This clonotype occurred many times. CDR3 in amino acids: CASSVELAGTYNEQFF. The CDR3, as DNA: TGTGCCAGCAGCGTAGAACTAGCGGGGACCTACAATGAGCAGTTCTTC. The V call is TRBV9, the J call TRBJ2-1; 10 bases are a match to TRBD2. Trimming cost V 0 bases and J 2 bases; bases outside gene matches: 2. This CDR3 comprises 16 residues. Germline values: CDR1 SGDLS, CDR2 YYNGEE.

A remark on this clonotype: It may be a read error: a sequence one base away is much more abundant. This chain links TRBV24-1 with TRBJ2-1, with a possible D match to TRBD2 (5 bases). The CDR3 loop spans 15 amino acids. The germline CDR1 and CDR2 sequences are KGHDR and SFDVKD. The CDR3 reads CAPRKDGNSYNEQFF. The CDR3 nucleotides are TGTGCCCCCAGGAAAGACGGGAATTCCTACAATGAGCAGTTCTTC.